This T cell receptor (beta chain) was found in a study of blood T cell repertoires in COVID-19. Only in-frame clones appear in the TCRdb table, and some are missing; sequencing was by immunoSEQ multiplex PCR. The table includes about 170,000 clones, 80% to 90% detected once. The germline gives CDR1 SNHLY, CDR2 FYNNEI. CDR3 size: 12 residues. V was trimmed by 4 bases and J by 3 bases, leaving 7 bases between them. The rearrangement links TRBV2 to TRBJ2-7; D remains unclear. The sequence derives from a man aged 40-55 years who had recovered from COVID-19. The sample taken for sequencing was peripheral blood. The CDR3 here is CASSGPVYEQYF. The CDR3 region has the DNA TGTGCCAGCAGTGGGCCAGTCTACGAGCAGTACTTC.